This T cell receptor beta chain was recorded in a study of identical twins' blood T cells. This CDR3 is built from 14 residues. From germline, CDR1 is LGHNA and CDR2 YSLEER. Remarks on this clonotype: Its antigen is undetermined. At one end, the junction sequence differs from germline, possibly due to a read error.

MiXCR, run by TCRdb on the 5' RACE reads, gives a single entry per CDR3 protein. The repertoire holds hundreds of thousands of distinct CDR3 sequences, with 28% as singletons. Study observations and caveats: Each donor's most abundant TCRbeta clonotypes shared more CDR3 sequences with her twin than unrelated donors.

The rearrangement uses TRBV4-3 and TRBJ2-2; no definite D call. The sequence was obtained from a woman aged 18-55 years in good health. Sequenced sample: PBMCs. The CDR3 is CASSEDRNTGELFF. The DNA for the CDR3 is TGCGCCAGCAGCGAAGATCGCAACACCGGGGAGCTGTTTTTT.